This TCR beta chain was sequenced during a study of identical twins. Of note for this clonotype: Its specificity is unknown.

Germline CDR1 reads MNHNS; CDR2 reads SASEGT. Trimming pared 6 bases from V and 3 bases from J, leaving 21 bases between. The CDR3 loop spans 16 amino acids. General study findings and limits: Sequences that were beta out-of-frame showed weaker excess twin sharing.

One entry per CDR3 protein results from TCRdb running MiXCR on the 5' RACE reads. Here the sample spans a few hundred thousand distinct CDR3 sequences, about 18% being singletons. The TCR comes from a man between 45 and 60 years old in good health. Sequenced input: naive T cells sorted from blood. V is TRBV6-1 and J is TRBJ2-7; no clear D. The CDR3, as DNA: TGTGCCAGCAGCAAAACGTCCAGGCCGAGGAACTACGAGCAGTACTTC. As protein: CASSKTSRPRNYEQYF.